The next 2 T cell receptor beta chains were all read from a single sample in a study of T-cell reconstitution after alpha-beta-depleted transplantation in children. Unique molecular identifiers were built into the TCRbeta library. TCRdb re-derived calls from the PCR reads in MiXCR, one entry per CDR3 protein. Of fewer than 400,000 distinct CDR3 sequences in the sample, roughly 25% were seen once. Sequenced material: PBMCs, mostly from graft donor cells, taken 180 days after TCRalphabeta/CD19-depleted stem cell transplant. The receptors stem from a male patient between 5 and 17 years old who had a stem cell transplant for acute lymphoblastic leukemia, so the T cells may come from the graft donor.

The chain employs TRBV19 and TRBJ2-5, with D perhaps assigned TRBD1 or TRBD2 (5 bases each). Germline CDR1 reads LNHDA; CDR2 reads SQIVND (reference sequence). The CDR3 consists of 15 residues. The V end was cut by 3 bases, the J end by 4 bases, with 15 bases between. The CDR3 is CASSIGARSLETQYF. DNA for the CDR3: TGTGCCAGTAGTATCGGGGCCAGATCCCTAGAGACCCAGTACTTC.

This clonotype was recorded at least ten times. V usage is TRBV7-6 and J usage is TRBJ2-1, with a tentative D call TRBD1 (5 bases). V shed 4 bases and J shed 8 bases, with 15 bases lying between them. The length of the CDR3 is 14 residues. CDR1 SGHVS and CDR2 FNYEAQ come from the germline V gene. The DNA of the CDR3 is TGTGCCAGCAGCTCCCTCTTACAGGTTTATGAGCAGTTCTTC. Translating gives CASSSLLQVYEQFF.